This T cell receptor (beta chain) was recorded in a study of technical replicates of blood from a handful of donors. Unmatched junction bases numbered 5, after V lost 4 bases and J lost 6 bases. The CDR3 contains 13 residues. Germline V gene lookup returns CDR1 SGHNT and CDR2 YENEEA. Here immunoSEQ multiplex PCR was the method, and the copy in TCRdb shows in-frame clones only, minus some. The table includes 60,000 to 95,000 clones, 91% detected once. This clone was counted a single time. This sequence was found in a human donor in good health. Some clones in this sample may be carry-over from other donors' samples. The chain employs TRBV11-3 and TRBJ2-7; 8 bases match TRBD1. Sample: T cells isolated from PBMCs. The CDR3 nucleotides are TGTGCCAGCAGCTCGACAGGGGAACCCGAGCAGTACTTC. Translated, it gives CASSSTGEPEQYF.